Sequencing of this T cell receptor beta chain was carried out in a study of vaccination effects on CD4 cells after COVID-19 (dated by TCRdb to 2021 to 2024). Notes on the research overall: Participants received two doses of either the BNT162b2 or the mRNA-1273 mRNA SARS-CoV-2 vaccine. Cultures from other donors in the study were sequenced with the Oncomine TCR Beta short-read assay on an Illumina iSeq 100. The study compared SARS-CoV-2 spike-specific CD4+ TCR repertoires before and after mRNA vaccination in COVID-19 convalescent patients and infection-naive vaccine recipients. The full study included 10 to 11 COVID-19 convalescent patients and several SARS-CoV-2-naive healthy vaccine recipients. Broader findings and caveats from the paper: Limitations of the study were the small number of convalescent patients and the absence of early post-infection timepoints. At late post-vaccination timepoints, both infection-induced and vaccine-induced clones showed marked clonal contraction, consistent with waning T cell responses. In healthy vaccine recipients, vaccine-induced clones were almost all SARS-CoV-2 mono-reactive, with only 1 of 255 cross-reactive with common cold coronaviruses.

The library was produced with the immunoSEQ multiplex PCR assay. TCR beta CDR3 sequencing was performed on DNA from the cultured, isolated CD4+ T cells. The authors processed their data as follows. Non-productive TCR sequences were removed, reads were trimmed to the CDR3 region, and CDR3s of at least 7 amino acids were retained. Antigen-specific clonotypes were identified with the MANAFEST web app by comparing expansion in peptide wells against reference cultures. To count as positive, a clone had to show expansion at FDR<0.05 compared with the reference and with all other wells, an odds ratio above 5, and a frequency above 0.1% in two replicate wells. A clonotype was defined as cross-reactive if the clonotype was significantly expanded both in SARS-CoV-2 spike wells and in at least one common cold coronavirus spike condition. CDR3 similarity was assessed by Levenshtein distance with the stringdist R package, and unrooted trees were built with ape in R 3.6.1. The clones in this table, taken by TCRdb from immuneACCESS, are in-frame only. Not every clone is retained; where verified, under half of the shortfall comes from an unresolved V gene, and the cause of the rest is unknown. V, J and clone size reflect that table, while D and trimming were determined from the DNA. The sample table records about 24,000 clones; around 75% of these occur just once. The top ten constitute approximately 10% of the sample.

The count of this clone is one. Which antigen it targets is not known. Base qualities are not recorded, but no much larger clone differs from it by a single base. The germline V gene provides CDR1 SGHDN and CDR2 FVKESK. V is pared back by 4 bases and J by 9 bases, with 19 bases lying between the germline termini. Spanning cysteine to phenylalanine, the CDR3 consists of 16 amino acids. Only the CDR3 portion is preserved as DNA: 48 bases, with reading frame beginning at the first base. To identify antigen-specific CD4+ T cell clonotypes by their expansion, the ViraFEST assay first stimulated PBMC with viral peptide pools and then applied TCR sequencing. After around eleven days of culture, CD4+ T cells were isolated with the EasySep CD4+ T cell isolation kit. None of the healthy vaccine recipients had a prior SARS-CoV-2 infection, which was confirmed by nucleocapsid antibody tests that came back negative both before and after vaccination. Some 2 million PBMC per well were cultured in IMDM with 5% human AB serum, around 9.1 IU/ml IL-2 and gentamicin, plus 10 ug/ml peptides. Half of the culture medium was replaced with fresh IL-2-containing medium on days 3 and 7. Unless noted otherwise, every peptide stimulation condition was grown in triplicate wells. PBMC were separated from whole blood using Ficoll-Paque Plus gradient centrifugation and were then either cryopreserved at -140C or used fresh. Overlapping peptide pools spanned the spike proteins of SARS-CoV-2 and the common cold coronaviruses HCoV-NL63, HCoV-OC43 and HCoV-229E. The QIAamp micro DNA kit was used to extract genomic DNA from the cultured CD4+ T cells.

The source was CD4+ T cells from PBMCs cultured with HCoV-NL63 spike peptides, collected before COVID-19 vaccination. What this sample's cell subset or site label stands for: HCoV-NL63 spike overlapping peptide pool stimulation. The sequence came from a human donor who received a COVID-19 vaccine. The V and J genes are TRBV14 and TRBJ1-6; tentative D gene TRBD1, with 5 bases matching. The DNA sequence follows: TGTGCCAGCAGCCCTCCCACGAGACAGAGCATTTCACCCCTCCACTTT. The resulting protein is CASSPPTRQSISPLHF. Where the CDR3 stops, the reference TRBV14 and TRBJ1-6 genes take over; the full variable domain is EAGVTQFPSHSVIEKGQTVTLRCDPISGHDNLYWYRRVMGKEIKFLLHFVKESKQDESGMPNNRFLAERTGGTYSTLKVQPAELEDSGVYFCASSPPTRQSISPLHFGNGTRLTVT.